The 22 T cell receptor beta chains given below trace back to one sample, sequenced in a study of blood T cell repertoires in COVID-19. The method was immunoSEQ multiplex PCR; TCRdb's version includes in-frame clones alone and lacks a portion of them. Of about 490,000 clones detected, 70% to 90% appear once; the ten largest clones hold approximately 2.9%. Sequenced sample: peripheral blood. The receptor set was obtained from a human donor in a cohort sampled during active COVID-19.

The V gene is TRBV29-1, the J gene TRBJ1-1; 7 positions agree with TRBD1. V dropped 3 bases and J dropped 5; count of bases not matched to a gene: 9. Germline CDR1 reads SQVTM; CDR2 reads ANQGSEA. The CDR3 totals 14 residues. CDR3 DNA sequence: TGCAGCGTTGAGCCGACAGGGAGTAATACTGAAGCTTTCTTT. It codes for CSVEPTGSNTEAFF.

The chain uses TRBV6-6 and TRBJ1-1; 7 positions match TRBD1. The germline V gene encodes CDR1 MNHNY and CDR2 SVGAGI (reference sequence). J gave up 7 bases and V 6 bases, and 2 bases lay outside the gene matches. The CDR3 covers 11 residues. CDR3 loop: CASSGTVEAFF. CDR3 sequence (DNA): TGTGCCAGCAGCGGGACAGTTGAAGCTTTCTTT.

The gene calls are TRBV7-2 and TRBJ1-2; 10 positions match TRBD1. This CDR3 has 19 residues. The germline V gene has CDR1 SGHTA and CDR2 FQGNSA. V shed 0 bases and J 5 bases; nucleotides not matched to a gene: 15. Written as DNA, the CDR3 is TGTGCCAGCAGCTTAGCTCTACCCAGGGACAGGGGTGGAGGGTATGGCTACACCTTC. It specifies CASSLALPRDRGGGYGYTF. Complete variable domain (other parts from reference TRBV7-2 and TRBJ1-2): GAGVSQSPSNKVTEKGKDVELRCDPISGHTALYWYRQSLGQGLEFLIYFQGNSAPDKSGLPSDRFSAERTGGSVSTLTIQRTQQEDSAVYLCASSLALPRDRGGGYGYTFGSGTRLTVV.

This rearrangement joins TRBV6-6 to TRBJ2-4; 15 nucleotides match TRBD2. After removal of 5 bases from V and 11 bases from J, the junction contained 19 bases not matched to a gene. The germline CDR1 and CDR2 sequences are MNHNY and SVGAGI (reference sequence). The CDR3 is made up of 19 amino acids. In nucleotides, the CDR3 is TGTGCCAGCAGTCGCCGGACTAGCGGGAGGGCCGTAGCGGTCTTTGTTCAGTACTTC. This sequence encodes CASSRRTSGRAVAVFVQYF.

This clone showed up just once. The rearrangement joins TRBV28 to TRBJ2-3; TRBD2 matches at 15 bases. This CDR3 is 18 amino acids long. The germline V gene has CDR1 MDHEN and CDR2 SYDVKM. V shed 6 bases, J shed 2 bases, and the junction held 9 bases outside the gene matches. CDR3 amino acids: CASSLGLAGGADTDTQYF. The DNA of the CDR3 is TGTGCCAGCAGCCTGGGACTAGCGGGGGGAGCTGACACAGATACGCAGTATTTT. The whole variable domain, remainder taken from reference TRBV28 and TRBJ2-3, is DVKVTQSSRYLVKRTGEKVFLECVQDMDHENMFWYRQDPGLGLRLIYFSYDVKMKEKGDIPEGYSVSREKKERFSLILESASTNQTSMYLCASSLGLAGGADTDTQYFGPGTRLTVL.

CDR3 bases: TGCGCCAGCAGCCAAGCCCAGGGACAGGCCTATGGCTACACCTTC. Its protein is CASSQAQGQAYGYTF. This chain joins TRBV4-3 and TRBJ1-2; 8 nucleotides agree with TRBD1. CDR1 and CDR2 from the germline V gene are LGHNA and YSLEER. The CDR3 spans 15 residues. V lost 1 base to trimming and J lost 4 bases; unmatched junction nucleotides: 5.

This sequence joins TRBV9 and TRBJ1-5; a weak D match, TRBD1 (5 bases). Looked up from germline, CDR1 is SGDLS and CDR2 is YYNGEE. Trimming took off 0 bases at V and 1 base at J, with 8 bases between the two ends. This CDR3 has 15 residues. This CDR3 is CASSVGQTSNQPQHF. The CDR3 DNA reads as TGTGCCAGCAGCGTAGGACAGACGAGCAATCAGCCCCAGCATTTT.

The chain carries TRBV7-3 and TRBJ2-5; possible D gene TRBD1, 5 bases. Germline values: CDR1 SGHTA, CDR2 FQGTGA. The CDR3 length is 14 residues. V was cut by 5 bases and J by 1 base, with 11 bases left in between. The CDR3, as DNA: TGTGCCAGCAGCCAGGGCGCGGTCCAAGAGACCCAGTACTTC. Translated, it gives CASSQGAVQETQYF.

This chain links TRBV28 with TRBJ1-4; possibly TRBD1 for D (5 bases). The germline V gene encodes CDR1 MDHEN and CDR2 SYDVKM. Trimming cost V 5 bases and J 4 bases, with 14 bases left between them. The CDR3 has 15 amino acids. The CDR3 sequence: CASSRRDFLNEKLFF. The CDR3 DNA reads as TGTGCCAGCAGTCGCAGGGACTTCCTTAATGAAAAACTGTTTTTT.

The gene calls are TRBV19 and TRBJ1-3, with D possibly being TRBD1 (5 bases). The CDR3 runs 15 residues. The V end was cut by 4 bases, the J end by 2 bases, with 12 bases between. The V gene's germline CDR1 is LNHDA and CDR2 SQIVND (reference sequence). The CDR3 DNA sequence: TGTGCCAGTAGTACGAGGGACTTCCCTGGAAACACCATATATTTT. Protein: CASSTRDFPGNTIYF.

The gene calls are TRBV30 and TRBJ2-3, with TRBD2 matching 8 bases. Germline V CDR1 and CDR2: GTSNPN, SVGIG (reference sequence). This CDR3 is built from 15 residues. The junction had 2 bases not matched to a gene; V was cut back by 0 bases and J by 0 bases. In nucleotides, the CDR3 is TGTGCCTGGAGTGTACTAGCGGTGAGCACAGATACGCAGTATTTT. The encoded protein is CAWSVLAVSTDTQYF.

J is TRBJ1-2 and V is TRBV5-6, with D possibly being TRBD1 (6 bases). V gave up 2 bases and J gave up 4 bases, with 12 bases separating them. CDR3 length: 14 residues. In germline, CDR1 is SGHDT, CDR2 YYEEEE. The CDR3 DNA follows: TGTGCCAGCAGCTTCCGGGACACACCCTATGGCTACACCTTC. It codes for CASSFRDTPYGYTF.

The chain links TRBV6-5 to TRBJ1-5; D not certain. The CDR3 sequence is 15 residues long. Germline-derived CDR1 and CDR2 are MNHEY and SVGAGI. The V end was cut by 6 bases, the J end by 0 bases, with 12 bases between. CDR3 residues: CASRPDTDSNQPQHF. The CDR3 bases are TGTGCCAGCAGACCAGACACGGATAGCAATCAGCCCCAGCATTTT.

This clone was seen more than once but under ten times. The rearrangement joins TRBV18 to TRBJ2-1; D not certain. The CDR3 consists of 14 residues. V was shortened by 1 base and J by 4 bases, with 8 bases between the two germline ends. CDR1 is KGHSH and CDR2 is LQKENI in the germline V gene. CDR3 sequence (DNA): TGTGCCAGCTCACCACATGCGGATTACAATGAGCAGTTCTTC. Its translation: CASSPHADYNEQFF.

The J gene is TRBJ2-6, the V gene TRBV9, with D maybe TRBD2 (5 bases). V dropped 2 bases and J dropped 4 bases, with 10 bases sitting between them. The germline CDR1 and CDR2 sequences are SGDLS and YYNGEE. This CDR3 spans 15 amino acids. The CDR3 loop is CASSVRGTGANVLTF. CDR3 sequence (DNA): TGTGCCAGCAGCGTCCGGGGAACCGGGGCCAACGTCCTGACTTTC.

This clone appeared a single time. The chain uses TRBV6-7 and TRBJ2-3; TRBD2 agrees at 15 bases. TRBV6-7 is filed as an ORF, its function uncertain. Unmatched junction bases numbered 3, after V lost 4 bases and J lost 4 bases. This CDR3 has 16 amino acids. CDR3 nucleotides: TGTGCCAGCAGTTTGGGACTAGCGGGAGGATCAGATACGCAGTATTTT. Protein product: CASSLGLAGGSDTQYF.

V usage is TRBV2 and J usage is TRBJ2-7; 8 bases map to TRBD2. V dropped 9 bases and J dropped 6; count of bases not matched to a gene: 16. This CDR3 spans 15 amino acids. Germline CDR1 is SNHLY and CDR2 is FYNNEI. The CDR3 protein is CASTSDGRETGEQYF. The DNA of the CDR3 is TGTGCCAGTACTTCCGACGGGAGGGAAACGGGCGAGCAGTACTTC.

The chain couples TRBV9 to TRBJ2-7; TRBD2 agrees at 8 bases. Germline CDR1 reads SGDLS; CDR2 reads YYNGEE. Trimming removed 4 bases from V and 3 bases from J; junction bases left unmatched: 9. The length of the CDR3 is 15 residues. The CDR3 nucleotides read TGTGCCAGCAGCCCCCGGGGTAGCGGGAACTACGAGCAGTACTTC. As protein: CASSPRGSGNYEQYF.

This chain joins TRBV6-5 and TRBJ1-4; D is ambiguous. V lost 0 bases and J lost 4, with 6 bases in between. The CDR3 contains 14 residues. Germline V CDR1 and CDR2: MNHEY, SVGAGI. Here the CDR3 DNA reads TGTGCCAGCAGTTACTCGGGAGTTAATGAAAAACTGTTTTTT. This sequence encodes CASSYSGVNEKLFF.

This clone was recorded once. The genes are TRBV7-2 and TRBJ2-5, with 8 bases fitting TRBD2. Trimming removed 2 bases from V and 1 base from J; junction bases left unmatched: 6. CDR1 and CDR2 from the germline V gene are SGHTA and FQGNSA. The CDR3 runs to 16 residues. The CDR3 region has the DNA TGTGCCAGCAGCTTAACGGGAGGGGCTAGCCAAGAGACCCAGTACTTC. Its protein product is CASSLTGGASQETQYF.

This rearrangement joins TRBV30 to TRBJ2-5; 9 nucleotides line up with TRBD1. Germline loops: CDR1 GTSNPN, CDR2 SVGIG (reference sequence). This CDR3 has 15 amino acids. V was clipped by 4 bases and J by 4 bases; unmatched bases: 10. This CDR3 reads CAWTPGQGFLETQYF. The CDR3 DNA reads as TGTGCCTGGACCCCGGGACAGGGCTTTTTAGAGACCCAGTACTTC.

The CDR3 spells CSGRITGGRNTEAFF. The CDR3 DNA reads TGCAGCGGCCGGATTACAGGGGGCCGAAACACTGAAGCTTTCTTT. The chain uses TRBV29-1 and TRBJ1-1; TRBD1 matches at 9 bases. Per germline, CDR1 SQVTM and CDR2 ANQGSEA. V was pared by 7 bases and J by 2 bases, with 11 bases of the junction left unmatched. The CDR3 contains 15 residues.